The clone carrying this TCR beta chain was seen many times. The data are from a study of glioma-infiltrating T cells. CDR1 MNHNS and CDR2 SASEGT come from the germline V gene. Losses at the gene ends were 6 bases for V and 8 bases for J; bases not matched to a gene: 11. This CDR3 contains 15 residues. The iRepertoire nested amplicon-rescue multiplex PCR amplified TCR alpha and beta CDR3s from RNA. TCRdb reprocessed the multiplex PCR reads via MiXCR and lists one record per CDR3 protein. The data contain around 100,000 distinct CDR3 sequences, about 30% of them seen just once; the ten biggest clones take up 44%.

Sequencing input: glioma tissue, nonneoplastic brain tissue, or PBMCs (not recorded which). The J gene is TRBJ2-1, the V gene TRBV6-1; 9 bases are shared with TRBD2. This TCR was sampled from a human donor with low-grade glioma or glioblastoma, undergoing nonglioma brain surgery, or in good health (not recorded which). This CDR3 is CASRTAGGFLHEQFF. In DNA form, the CDR3 reads TGTGCCAGCAGGACAGCGGGGGGTTTTCTCCATGAGCAGTTCTTC.